A single sample is the source of the 23 T cell receptor beta chains below, sequenced in a study of T cells after yellow fever vaccination (dated by TCRdb to between 2018 and 2020). The intended sense of this specimen's treatment or condition label: live attenuated yellow fever vaccine strain. Library method: 5' RACE. Sequencer: Illumina HiSeq 2500. Using fastp at Q25 and MiXCR, TCRdb reprocessed the public reads and kept productive beta chains. All rows with the same CDR3 protein become a single entry with the most common DNA and genes. The sample table lists around 350,000 distinct CDR3 sequences, roughly 6.2% of them with a count of one. The ten largest clones add up to about 15% of the sample. Sequenced here: PBMCs, sampled 5 days after the yellow fever booster vaccination. Receptor source: a man aged 25-45 years who received the YFV17D yellow fever vaccine.

This clonotype has more than one count but fewer than ten. The chain employs TRBV7-2 and TRBJ2-2; a weak D match, TRBD2 (5 bases). V was trimmed by 6 bases and J by 6 bases, leaving 11 bases between them. This CDR3 is built from 13 residues. Germline V gene sequence: CDR1 SGHTA, CDR2 FQGNSA. In DNA, the CDR3 is TGTGCCAGCAGAGAGGGATTTGCCGGGGAGCTGTTTTTT. This translates into CASREGFAGELFF.

The chain is built from TRBV2 and TRBJ1-5; D gene uncertain. The CDR3 runs to 13 residues. Germline values: CDR1 SNHLY, CDR2 FYNNEI. Trimming left V 7 bases short and J 2 bases short, with 9 bases between. The DNA of the CDR3 is TGTGCCAGCAACGTAGAGGGCAATCAGCCCCAGCATTTT. Amino acids: CASNVEGNQPQHF.

This chain links TRBV6-5 with TRBJ2-1; 7 bases fit TRBD1. V lost 3 bases, J lost 4 bases, and 3 bases stayed unmatched. The germline gives CDR1 MNHEY, CDR2 SVGAGI. The CDR3 length is 14 residues. As DNA, the CDR3 is TGTGCCAGCAGTTATGGGACAGATTACAATGAGCAGTTCTTC. It codes for CASSYGTDYNEQFF.

In this sample, this clonotype turned up many times. The junction shows a germline mismatch at one end, possibly a read error. This chain uses TRBV5-1 with TRBJ2-7; no clear D. The CDR3 runs 12 residues. The germline V gene encodes CDR1 SGHRS and CDR2 YFSETQ. CDR3: CASSTSSYEQYF. The CDR3 DNA reads TGTGCCAGCAGTACGAGCTCCTACGAGCAGTACTTC.

The chain has TRBV20-1 and TRBJ2-7; 7 bases map to TRBD1. The CDR3 is 14 residues long. CDR1 is DFQATT, CDR2 SNEGSKA, per germline (reference sequence). After removal of 6 bases from V and 4 bases from J, the junction contained 12 bases not matched to a gene. CDR3 sequence: CSAEPGQSRYEQYF. As DNA, the CDR3 is TGCAGTGCGGAGCCGGGACAGAGTAGATACGAGCAGTACTTC.

The gene calls are TRBV7-8 and TRBJ2-6, with D hard to call. Trimming pared 2 bases from V and 0 bases from J, leaving 5 bases between. Germline V gene sequence: CDR1 SGHVS, CDR2 FQNEAQ. The CDR3 contains 15 residues. CDR3 protein: CASSLFDSGANVLTF. The DNA of the CDR3 is TGTGCCAGCAGCTTATTCGACTCTGGGGCCAACGTCCTGACTTTC.

This clonotype was found many times. This chain uses TRBV28 with TRBJ1-5, with D uncertain. Germline values: CDR1 MDHEN, CDR2 SYDVKM. This CDR3 region has 14 residues. Trimming left V 0 bases short and J 8 bases short, with 11 bases between. CDR3 sequence reads: CASSLWDPLEPQHF. CDR3 nucleotides: TGTGCCAGCAGTTTATGGGACCCTCTTGAGCCCCAGCATTTT. The whole variable domain, filled in from reference TRBV28 and TRBJ1-5, reads DVKVTQSSRYLVKRTGEKVFLECVQDMDHENMFWYRQDPGLGLRLIYFSYDVKMKEKGDIPEGYSVSREKKERFSLILESASTNQTSMYLCASSLWDPLEPQHFGDGTRLSIL.

CDR3 region: CASSLPPGAQYF. The CDR3 bases are TGTGCCAGCAGCTTACCTCCAGGCGCCCAGTACTTC. The chain uses TRBV11-2 and TRBJ2-5, with unresolved D. Germline assignment: CDR1 SGHAT and CDR2 FQNNGV. The CDR3 consists of 12 residues. With 2 bases removed from V and 9 bases from J, the gap between germline ends came to 10 bases.

This clonotype was seen many times. The J gene is TRBJ2-2, the V gene TRBV28, with D possibly TRBD2 on 7 matching bases. The CDR3 length is 14 residues. The germline CDR1 and CDR2 sequences are MDHEN and SYDVKM. The ends were cut back, 3 bases at V and 5 bases at J, with 10 bases in the middle. Here the CDR3 reads CASSLRGGTGELFF. The DNA of the CDR3 is TGTGCCAGCAGTTTGAGGGGGGGAACCGGGGAGCTGTTTTTT.

V gene TRBV10-3 combines with J gene TRBJ2-7, with 11 positions matching TRBD2. Germline CDR1 ENHRY, CDR2 SYGVKD. This CDR3 spans 15 amino acids. Trimming cost V 5 bases and J 0 bases; bases outside gene matches: 3. CDR3 bases: TGTGCCATCAGTACCGGGACTAGCGGCTCCTACGAGCAGTACTTC. Amino acids: CAISTGTSGSYEQYF.

This clonotype occurred a few times. This chain uses TRBV19 with TRBJ1-5; D is perhaps TRBD1 (5 bases). This CDR3 comprises 15 residues. V lost 5 bases to trimming and J lost 7 bases, with 18 bases between them. CDR1 and CDR2 from the germline V gene are LNHDA and SQIVND (reference sequence). Here the CDR3 DNA reads TGTGCCAGTAGTCCCCTGACCAAGGGGTCCCAGCCCCAGCATTTT. It specifies CASSPLTKGSQPQHF.

In this sample, this clonotype turned up a few times. This sequence joins TRBV4-2 and TRBJ2-1; D unclear. V lost 3 bases and J 5 bases, leaving 17 bases between the germline ends. The CDR3 is 16 amino acids. Germline V gene data show CDR1 as LGHNA and CDR2 as YNFKEQ. Here the CDR3 DNA reads TGTGCCAGCAGCCATGGATACACCGGATCCGACAATGAGCAGTTCTTC. This translates into CASSHGYTGSDNEQFF.

The table lists this clonotype with a few counts. J is TRBJ2-7 and V is TRBV21-1; the table's D call, TRBD1, was not checked against the DNA. TRBV21-1 is tagged as a pseudogene. The CDR3 covers 15 residues. The CDR3 region has the DNA TGTGCCAGCAGTCGCAACAGGGGGTACTACTACGAGCAGTACTTC. The encoded protein is CASSRNRGYYYEQYF.

There are a few counts of this clonotype. The chain carries TRBV9 and TRBJ2-7, with a possible D match to TRBD1 (6 bases). V dropped 2 bases and J dropped 2 bases, with 14 bases sitting between them. CDR1 and CDR2 (germline): SGDLS, YYNGEE. The CDR3 totals 15 residues. CDR3 DNA sequence: TGTGCCAGCAGCGTGGATCCCAGGGGAGCCTACGAGCAGTACTTC. Translated: CASSVDPRGAYEQYF.

Many counts were recorded for this clonotype. The rearrangement links TRBV7-9 to TRBJ1-6; D is unresolved. The germline V and J ends were trimmed by 2 bases and 10 bases, with 12 bases remaining between them. This CDR3 has 14 residues. The germline V gene encodes CDR1 SEHNR and CDR2 FQNEAQ (reference sequence). CDR3 nucleotide sequence: TGTGCCAGCAGCTTATCAGGCTTTCGGTCACCCCTCCACTTT. This translates into CASSLSGFRSPLHF.

This clonotype was recorded at least ten times. V gene TRBV6-1 combines with J gene TRBJ1-1; 8 bases align to TRBD1. V was pared by 5 bases and J by 1 base, with 6 bases of the junction left unmatched. Per the germline V gene, CDR1 is MNHNS and CDR2 is SASEGT. The CDR3 is made up of 15 amino acids. CDR3 residues: CASSRPGTGNTEAFF. For the CDR3, the DNA is TGTGCCAGCAGTCGCCCCGGGACAGGGAACACTGAAGCTTTCTTT.

This clonotype was seen ten or more times. The genes are TRBV7-2 and TRBJ2-1; D possibly corresponds to TRBD2 (6 bases). CDR1 is SGHTA and CDR2 is FQGNSA in the germline V gene. Trimming left V 5 bases short and J 10 bases short, with 21 bases between. The CDR3 is made up of 15 amino acids. The CDR3 is CASSLKNGGVREQFF. The CDR3 DNA is TGTGCCAGCAGCCTCAAAAATGGCGGGGTTCGAGAGCAGTTCTTC.

This chain joins TRBV7-2 and TRBJ2-3; D unresolved. The CDR3 consists of 13 residues. Trimming took off 0 bases at V and 4 bases at J, with 5 bases between the two ends. Per germline, CDR1 SGHTA and CDR2 FQGNSA. The CDR3 DNA reads as TGTGCCAGCAGCTTAGCGACGGCAGATACGCAGTATTTT. It is translated as CASSLATADTQYF. The full variable domain, its missing parts supplied by reference TRBV7-2 and TRBJ2-3, is GAGVSQSPSNKVTEKGKDVELRCDPISGHTALYWYRQSLGQGLEFLIYFQGNSAPDKSGLPSDRFSAERTGGSVSTLTIQRTQQEDSAVYLCASSLATADTQYFGPGTRLTVL.

This chain connects TRBV5-5 to TRBJ2-1; 7 bases map to TRBD2. CDR1 and CDR2 (germline): SGHKS, YYEKEE (reference sequence). Losses at the gene ends were 6 bases for V and 9 bases for J; bases not matched to a gene: 12. There are 14 residues in the CDR3. CDR3 loop: CASTRGLDRVEQFF. The CDR3 nucleotides read TGTGCCAGCACCCGTGGACTAGATCGGGTTGAGCAGTTCTTC.

This clonotype occurred many times. CDR3 in amino acids: CASSPRLVGAYEQYF. As DNA, the CDR3 is TGTGCCAGCAGCCCGCGGTTAGTCGGGGCCTACGAGCAGTACTTC. The chain is built from TRBV7-2 and TRBJ2-7, with D perhaps matching TRBD2 (5 bases). Germline V CDR1 and CDR2: SGHTA, FQGNSA. Between the trimmed V and J ends, which lost 5 bases and 2 bases, there was a span of 16 bases. The CDR3 totals 15 residues.

This clonotype was counted many times. V gene TRBV12-3 or TRBV12-4 combines with J gene TRBJ2-1; 12 nucleotides match TRBD2. The CDR3 loop spans 14 amino acids. V shed 5 bases, J shed 7 bases, and the junction held 3 bases outside the gene matches. This chain's CDR3 is CASSPGLAGNEQFF. The CDR3 nucleotides are TGTGCCAGCAGTCCCGGACTAGCGGGAAATGAGCAGTTCTTC.

This clonotype is labeled as medium-sized (0.01 to 0.1%). The J gene is TRBJ2-3, the V gene TRBV12-3 or TRBV12-4; either TRBD1 or TRBD2 may supply D (5 bases each). V was cut by 5 bases and J by 1 base, with 10 bases left in between. The CDR3 sequence is 14 residues long. The CDR3 reads CASSGLGGTDTQYF. The CDR3, as DNA: TGTGCCAGCAGTGGACTGGGGGGCACAGATACGCAGTATTTT.

This clonotype was counted a few times. The rearrangement joins TRBV7-2 to TRBJ2-7; no clear D. Looked up from germline, CDR1 is SGHTA and CDR2 is FQGNSA. V lost 5 bases and J 0 bases, leaving 14 bases between the germline ends. This CDR3 contains 15 residues. CDR3 nucleotides: TGTGCCAGCAGCGACTCCGGGTTTCGCTCCTACGAGCAGTACTTC. Translating gives CASSDSGFRSYEQYF.